This T cell receptor (beta chain) derives from a study of CD8 T cells in ankylosing spondylitis. Regarding the study as a whole: Reactive arthritis synovial fluid and blood were previously reported to contain some motif variants. Matched ankylosing spondylitis synovial fluid reportedly showed significant enrichment of disease-linked clones.

TCRdb re-analysed the 5' RACE reads in MiXCR, keeping a single row per CDR3 protein. The sample holds about 310,000 distinct CDR3 sequences; about a fifth are singletons and the top ten take under 4%. Trimming stripped 7 bases from V and 3 bases from J, with 10 bases between. CDR1 MDHEN and CDR2 SYDVKM come from the germline V gene. The CDR3 is 12 residues long. This clonotype was seen ten or more times. Antigen specificity is unknown. The receptor was isolated from a female donor with ankylosing spondylitis or in good health (not recorded which). The material sequenced was blood, either unsorted or a sorted T cell fraction (not recorded which). The chain uses TRBV28 and TRBJ2-7; the D is unclear. CDR3 loop: CASISRDYEQYF. The DNA for the CDR3 is TGTGCCAGCATTTCCCGAGACTACGAGCAGTACTTC.